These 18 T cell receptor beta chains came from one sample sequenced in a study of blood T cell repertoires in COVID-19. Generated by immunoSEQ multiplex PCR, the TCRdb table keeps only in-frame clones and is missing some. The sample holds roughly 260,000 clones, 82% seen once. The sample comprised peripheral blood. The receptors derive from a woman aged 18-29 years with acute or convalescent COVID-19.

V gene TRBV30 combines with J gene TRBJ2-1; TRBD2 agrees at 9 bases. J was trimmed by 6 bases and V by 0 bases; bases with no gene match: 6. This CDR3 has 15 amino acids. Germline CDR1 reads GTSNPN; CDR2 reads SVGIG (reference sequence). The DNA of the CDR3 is TGTGCCTGGAGTGTAGGTAGCGGGAGTATCAATGAGCAGTTCTTC. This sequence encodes CAWSVGSGSINEQFF.

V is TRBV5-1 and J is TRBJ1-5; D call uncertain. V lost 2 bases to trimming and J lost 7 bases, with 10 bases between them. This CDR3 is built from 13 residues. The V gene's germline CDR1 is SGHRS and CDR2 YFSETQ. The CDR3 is CASSLVAGQPQHF. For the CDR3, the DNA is TGCGCCAGCAGCTTAGTTGCAGGCCAGCCCCAGCATTTT.

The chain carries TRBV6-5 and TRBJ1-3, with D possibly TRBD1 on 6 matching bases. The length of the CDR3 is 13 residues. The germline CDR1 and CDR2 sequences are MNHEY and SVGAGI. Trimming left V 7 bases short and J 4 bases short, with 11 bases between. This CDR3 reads CASKQGSGNTIYF. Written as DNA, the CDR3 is TGTGCCAGCAAACAGGGTTCCGGAAACACCATATATTTT.

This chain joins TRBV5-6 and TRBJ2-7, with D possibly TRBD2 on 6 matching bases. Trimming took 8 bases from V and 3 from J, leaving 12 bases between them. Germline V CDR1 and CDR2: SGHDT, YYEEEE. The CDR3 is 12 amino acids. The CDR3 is CASSGESYEQYF. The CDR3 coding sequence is TGTGCCAGTAGCGGAGAGAGCTACGAGCAGTACTTC.

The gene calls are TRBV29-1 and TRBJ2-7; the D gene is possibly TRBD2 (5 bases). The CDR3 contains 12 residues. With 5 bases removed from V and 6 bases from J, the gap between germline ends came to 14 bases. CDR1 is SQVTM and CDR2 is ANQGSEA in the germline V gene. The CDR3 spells CSVRPGIGEQYF. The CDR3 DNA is TGCAGCGTTCGTCCGGGAATAGGCGAGCAGTACTTC.

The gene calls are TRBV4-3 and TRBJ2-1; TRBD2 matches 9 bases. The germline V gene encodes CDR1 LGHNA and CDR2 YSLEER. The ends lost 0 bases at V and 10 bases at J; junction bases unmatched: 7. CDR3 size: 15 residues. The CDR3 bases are TGCGCCAGCAGCCAAGAAAAGGGGCTAGCGGGAGAGCAGTTCTTC. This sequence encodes CASSQEKGLAGEQFF.

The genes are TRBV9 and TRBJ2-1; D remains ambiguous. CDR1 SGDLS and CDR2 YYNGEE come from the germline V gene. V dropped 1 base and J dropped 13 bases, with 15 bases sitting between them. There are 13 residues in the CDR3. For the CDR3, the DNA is TGTGCCAGCAGCGTAAAGATGGGCGACGACCAGTTCTTC. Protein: CASSVKMGDDQFF.

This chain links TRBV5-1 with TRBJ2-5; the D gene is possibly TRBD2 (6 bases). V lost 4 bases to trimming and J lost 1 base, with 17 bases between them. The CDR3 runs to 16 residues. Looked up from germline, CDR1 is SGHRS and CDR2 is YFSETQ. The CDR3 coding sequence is TGCGCCAGCAGCCTTCGGGTAGCGGCCTTCCAAGAGACCCAGTACTTC. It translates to CASSLRVAAFQETQYF.

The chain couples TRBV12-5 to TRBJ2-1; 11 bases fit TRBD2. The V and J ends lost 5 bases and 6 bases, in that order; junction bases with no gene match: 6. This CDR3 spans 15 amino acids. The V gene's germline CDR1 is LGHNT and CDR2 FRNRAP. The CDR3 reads CASGRGTSGPNEQFF. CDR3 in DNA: TGTGCTAGTGGTCGCGGGACTAGCGGACCCAATGAGCAGTTCTTC.

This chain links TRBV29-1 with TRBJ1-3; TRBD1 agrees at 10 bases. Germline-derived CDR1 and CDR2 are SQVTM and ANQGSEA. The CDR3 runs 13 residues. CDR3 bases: TGCTCCCATTCCGGGACAGGGGAAAACACCATATATTTT. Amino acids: CSHSGTGENTIYF.

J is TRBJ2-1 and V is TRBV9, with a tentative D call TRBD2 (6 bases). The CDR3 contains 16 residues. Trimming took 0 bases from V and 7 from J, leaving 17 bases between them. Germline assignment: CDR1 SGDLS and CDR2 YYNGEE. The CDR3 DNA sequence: TGTGCCAGCAGCGTAGGTGGCGGGAAGGTCGGGAATGAGCAGTTCTTC. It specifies CASSVGGGKVGNEQFF.

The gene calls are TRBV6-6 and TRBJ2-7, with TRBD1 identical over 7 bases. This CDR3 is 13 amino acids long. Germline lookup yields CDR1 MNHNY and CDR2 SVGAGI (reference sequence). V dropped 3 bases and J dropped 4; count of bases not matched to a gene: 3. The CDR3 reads CASSYDRAYEQYF. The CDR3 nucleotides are TGTGCCAGCAGTTATGACAGGGCTTACGAGCAGTACTTC.

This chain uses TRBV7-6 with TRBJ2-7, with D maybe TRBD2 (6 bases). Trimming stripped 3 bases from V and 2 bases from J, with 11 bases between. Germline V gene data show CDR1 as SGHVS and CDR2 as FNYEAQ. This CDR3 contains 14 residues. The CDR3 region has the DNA TGTGCCAGCAGCTTGGGAGGCGGCCCCTACGAGCAGTACTTC. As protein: CASSLGGGPYEQYF. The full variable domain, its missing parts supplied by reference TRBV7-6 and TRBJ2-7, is GAGVSQSPRYKVTKRGQDVALRCDPISGHVSLYWYRQALGQGPEFLTYFNYEAQQDKSGLPNDRFSAERPEGSISTLTIQRTEQRDSAMYRCASSLGGGPYEQYFGPGTRLTVT.

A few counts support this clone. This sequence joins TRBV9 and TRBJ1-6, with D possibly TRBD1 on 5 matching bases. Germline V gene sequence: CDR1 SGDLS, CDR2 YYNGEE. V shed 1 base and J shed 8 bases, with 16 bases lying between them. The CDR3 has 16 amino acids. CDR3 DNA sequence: TGTGCCAGCAGCGTATCCCCTCGGGGGGGTCATTCACCCCTCCACTTT. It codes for CASSVSPRGGHSPLHF. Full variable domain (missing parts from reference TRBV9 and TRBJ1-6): DSGVTQTPKHLITATGQRVTLRCSPRSGDLSVYWYQQSLDQGLQFLIQYYNGEERAKGNILERFSAQQFPDLHSELNLSSLELGDSALYFCASSVSPRGGHSPLHFGNGTRLTVT.

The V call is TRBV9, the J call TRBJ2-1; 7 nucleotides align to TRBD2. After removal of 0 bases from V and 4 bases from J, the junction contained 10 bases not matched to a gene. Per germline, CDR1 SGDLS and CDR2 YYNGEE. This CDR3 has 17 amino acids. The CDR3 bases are TGTGCCAGCAGCGTAGGGTTCACTAGCGAGACTTACAATGAGCAGTTCTTC. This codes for CASSVGFTSETYNEQFF.

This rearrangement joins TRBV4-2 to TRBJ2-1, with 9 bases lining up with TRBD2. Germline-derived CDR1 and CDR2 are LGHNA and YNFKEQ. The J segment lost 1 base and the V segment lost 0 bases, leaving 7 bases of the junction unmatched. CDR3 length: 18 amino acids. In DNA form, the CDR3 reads TGTGCCAGCAGCCAAGAAGGGGGTAGCGGGAGTTCCTACAATGAGCAGTTCTTC. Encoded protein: CASSQEGGSGSSYNEQFF.

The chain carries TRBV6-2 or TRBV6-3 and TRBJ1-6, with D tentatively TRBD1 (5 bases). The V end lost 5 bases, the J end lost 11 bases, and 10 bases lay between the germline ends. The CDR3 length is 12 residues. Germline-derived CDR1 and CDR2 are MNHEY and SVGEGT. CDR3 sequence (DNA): TGTGCCAGCAGTAGCAGGGTACCACCCCTCCACTTT. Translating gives CASSSRVPPLHF.

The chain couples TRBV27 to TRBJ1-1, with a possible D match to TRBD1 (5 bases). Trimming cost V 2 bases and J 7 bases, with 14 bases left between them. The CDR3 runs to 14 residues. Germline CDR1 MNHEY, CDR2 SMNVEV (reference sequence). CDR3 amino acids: CASSLGLSGNEAFF. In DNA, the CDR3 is TGTGCCAGCAGTTTAGGTTTATCAGGGAATGAAGCTTTCTTT.